The 24 T cell receptor beta chains listed next were all sequenced from one sample in a study of somatic mutations in cytotoxic T cells in rheumatoid arthritis. Generated by immunoSEQ multiplex PCR, the TCRdb table keeps only in-frame clones and is missing some. This table has 6,800 or so clones, about 85% appearing once. Sequenced input: CD8+ T cells sorted from blood. These receptors were collected from a man in his forties with rheumatoid arthritis.

The V call is TRBV2, the J call TRBJ1-5; tentatively, D is TRBD1 (5 bases). The CDR3 totals 17 residues. The germline gives CDR1 SNHLY, CDR2 FYNNEI. Trimming took 3 bases from V and 0 from J, leaving 15 bases between them. The CDR3 DNA sequence: TGTGCCAGCAGTGACACTCTGGACACCTATAGCAATCAGCCCCAGCATTTT. It codes for CASSDTLDTYSNQPQHF.

CDR3 bases: TGTGCCAGCAGTTACTTGAACTCCGACTACAATGAGCAGTTCTTC. This gives the protein CASSYLNSDYNEQFF. The rearrangement uses TRBV6-5 and TRBJ2-1; D uncertain. Germline V lookup: CDR1 MNHEY, CDR2 SVGAGI. This CDR3 has 15 amino acids. The V end lost 1 base, the J end lost 3 bases, and 10 bases lay between the germline ends.

The genes are TRBV2 and TRBJ1-2, with 7 bases fitting TRBD1. The CDR3 has 15 residues. J was trimmed by 5 bases and V by 3 bases; bases with no gene match: 9. In germline, CDR1 is SNHLY, CDR2 FYNNEI. CDR3 bases: TGTGCCAGCAGTGATCGTACAGGGGTGGTGTATGGCTACACCTTC. It codes for CASSDRTGVVYGYTF.

V and J are TRBV15 and TRBJ1-5, with D unresolved. CDR1 and CDR2 from the germline V gene are LNHNV and YYDKDF (reference sequence). The CDR3 loop spans 14 amino acids. Trimming took off 1 base at V and 4 bases at J, with 8 bases between the two ends. CDR3 sequence: CATSRVAVNQPQHF. CDR3 DNA sequence: TGTGCCACCAGCAGAGTGGCCGTTAATCAGCCCCAGCATTTT.

A remark on this clone: An end of the junction does not agree with germline; a read error may underlie this. The gene calls are TRBV9 and TRBJ2-3, with TRBD2 matching 7 bases. The CDR3 has 15 residues. Germline loops: CDR1 SGDLS, CDR2 YYNGEE. The chain's CDR3 is CAGSVAGLEADTQYF. CDR3 coding DNA: TGTGCCGGCAGCGTAGCTGGACTAGAGGCAGATACGCAGTATTTT.

The V and J genes are TRBV4-1 and TRBJ1-1; D not certain. The CDR3 contains 14 residues. Germline assignment: CDR1 MGHRA and CDR2 YSYEKL. The ends were cut back, 3 bases at V and 0 bases at J, with 8 bases in the middle. In DNA form, the CDR3 reads TGCGCCAGCAGCCAGACACTTATGAACACTGAAGCTTTCTTT. Translated: CASSQTLMNTEAFF.

The V gene is TRBV5-1, the J gene TRBJ1-1, with D hard to call. Per the germline V gene, CDR1 is SGHRS and CDR2 is YFSETQ. The V end was cut by 5 bases, the J end by 4 bases, with 12 bases between. The CDR3 consists of 13 residues. CDR3 loop: CASRVSSGTEAFF. The CDR3 DNA reads TGCGCCAGCAGGGTTTCCTCCGGCACTGAAGCTTTCTTT. Based on the CDR3 plus reference TRBV5-1 and TRBJ1-1, the full variable domain is KAGVTQTPRYLIKTRGQQVTLSCSPISGHRSVSWYQQTPGQGLQFLFEYFSETQRNKGNFPGRFSGRQFSNSRSEMNVSTLELGDSALYLCASRVSSGTEAFFGQGTRLTVV.

This clone showed up just a few times. The chain combines TRBV27 with TRBJ2-7; tentative D call: TRBD2 (5 bases). From germline, CDR1 is MNHEY and CDR2 SMNVEV (reference sequence). V was clipped by 4 bases and J by 3 bases, with 10 bases between them. The CDR3 totals 13 residues. The CDR3 loop is CASSSRGIYEQYF. Here the CDR3 DNA reads TGTGCCAGCAGTTCCAGAGGGATCTACGAGCAGTACTTC.

The genes are TRBV5-4 and TRBJ1-4, with TRBD1 as a possible D gene (5 bases). CDR3 length: 14 amino acids. Trimming removed 0 bases at V and 7 bases at J, with 10 bases between. Germline V gene sequence: CDR1 SGHNT, CDR2 YYREEE (reference sequence). CDR3 nucleotide sequence: TGTGCCAGCAGCTTGGAGGGGTTGAGTGAAAAACTGTTTTTT. Translation: CASSLEGLSEKLFF. The whole variable domain, remainder taken from reference TRBV5-4 and TRBJ1-4, is ETGVTQSPTHLIKTRGQQVTLRCSSQSGHNTVSWYQQALGQGPQFIFQYYREEENGRGNFPPRFSGLQFPNYSSELNVNALELDDSALYLCASSLEGLSEKLFFGSGTQLSVL.

The chain employs TRBV9 and TRBJ1-1; D not certain. Germline CDR1 and CDR2: SGDLS and YYNGEE. The CDR3 loop spans 13 amino acids. V dropped 4 bases and J dropped 1 base, with 8 bases sitting between them. CDR3: CASSPHGNTEAFF. CDR3 DNA sequence: TGTGCCAGCAGCCCCCACGGGAACACTGAAGCTTTCTTT.

The gene calls are TRBV29-1 and TRBJ2-5, with 10 nucleotides matching TRBD1. This CDR3 has 17 amino acids. Germline trimming cut 7 bases from V and 3 bases from J; bases unmatched to any gene: 17. Per germline, CDR1 SQVTM and CDR2 ANQGSEA. CDR3 nucleotides: TGCAGCGCCACACCTTTTGACAGGGGGCGCCGAAAAGAGACCCAGTACTTC. It yields the protein CSATPFDRGRRKETQYF.

This clone showed up just once. The chain couples TRBV11-2 to TRBJ2-2; D possibly corresponds to TRBD2 (7 bases). V shed 3 bases and J shed 6 bases, with 17 bases lying between them. Germline loops: CDR1 SGHAT, CDR2 FQNNGV. The CDR3 extends over 16 amino acids. CDR3 in DNA: TGTGCCAGCAGCTTCGGATCGGGGGGCATCCCCGGGGAGCTGTTTTTT. It translates to CASSFGSGGIPGELFF. Full variable domain (missing parts from reference TRBV11-2 and TRBJ2-2): EAGVAQSPRYKIIEKRQSVAFWCNPISGHATLYWYQQILGQGPKLLIQFQNNGVVDDSQLPKDRFSAERLKGVDSTLKIQPAKLEDSAVYLCASSFGSGGIPGELFFGEGSRLTVL.

The chain has TRBV4-1 and TRBJ1-6, with 10 bases that match TRBD1. The junction had 8 bases not matched to a gene; V was cut back by 4 bases and J by 8 bases. The CDR3 consists of 16 residues. Germline V gene data show CDR1 as MGHRA and CDR2 as YSYEKL. The CDR3 sequence: CASSLSGTGVHSPLHF. The CDR3, as DNA: TGCGCCAGCAGCCTCTCCGGGACAGGGGTTCATTCACCCCTCCACTTT.

The J gene is TRBJ2-1, the V gene TRBV6-6; TRBD1 matches at 8 bases. V lost 6 bases, J lost 6 bases, and 10 bases stayed unmatched. This CDR3 has 15 residues. CDR1 is MNHNY, CDR2 SVGAGI, per germline (reference sequence). The CDR3 reads CASSPKQGAFNEQFF. The CDR3 region has the DNA TGTGCCAGCAGCCCAAAGCAGGGGGCTTTCAATGAGCAGTTCTTC.

The CDR3 coding sequence is TGTGCCAGCAGCCTGAACATGGGGAGAGGGAACACTGAAGCTTTCTTT. It yields the protein CASSLNMGRGNTEAFF. J is TRBJ1-1 and V is TRBV13; D is unresolved. The CDR3 extends over 16 amino acids. From germline, CDR1 is PRHDT and CDR2 FYEKMQ (reference sequence). V was pared by 5 bases and J by 1 base, with 17 bases between.

This clone occurred once. This chain uses TRBV7-2 with TRBJ1-5; a weak D match, TRBD1 (5 bases). Germline loops: CDR1 SGHTA, CDR2 FQGNSA. With 0 bases removed from V and 6 bases from J, the gap between germline ends came to 12 bases. The CDR3 contains 15 residues. The CDR3 spells CASSLAGGPSQPQHF. CDR3 coding DNA: TGTGCCAGCAGCTTAGCGGGGGGACCGAGTCAGCCCCAGCATTTT.

V usage is TRBV27 and J usage is TRBJ1-1, with a tentative D call TRBD1 (5 bases). Germline V gene sequence: CDR1 MNHEY, CDR2 SMNVEV (reference sequence). Trimming removed 4 bases from V and 1 base from J, with 13 bases in between. The CDR3 totals 15 residues. CDR3 sequence (DNA): TGTGCCAGCAGTTCCGCGGGACTGACGAACACTGAAGCTTTCTTT. Translation gives CASSSAGLTNTEAFF.

This clone was seen a handful of times. The chain links TRBV5-1 to TRBJ2-3, with 8 bases identical to TRBD1. Germline V gene data show CDR1 as SGHRS and CDR2 as YFSETQ. V was clipped by 3 bases and J by 1 base; unmatched bases: 1. The CDR3 runs 14 residues. The chain's CDR3 is CASSSDRGTDTQYF. Written as DNA, the CDR3 is TGCGCCAGCAGCTCGGACAGGGGCACAGATACGCAGTATTTT.

The chain links TRBV7-6 to TRBJ2-2, with D possibly being TRBD1 (5 bases). The CDR3 sequence is 15 residues long. Germline V gives CDR1 SGHVS, CDR2 FNYEAQ. V gave up 0 bases and J gave up 7 bases, with 12 bases separating them. CDR3 sequence (DNA): TGTGCCAGCAGCTTAGCAGGGGCCGGTATCGGGGAGCTGTTTTTT. Protein product: CASSLAGAGIGELFF.

The chain joins TRBV19 to TRBJ1-1; no reliable D call. The V end lost 6 bases, the J end lost 1 base, and 33 bases lay between the germline ends. CDR1 is LNHDA, CDR2 SQIVND, per germline (reference sequence). The CDR3 has 21 amino acids. CDR3 sequence (DNA): TGTGCCAGTAGAGCCGCCAAGGTAGGGATTCCCTTTGGGAGTGCGAACACTGAAGCTTTCTTT. This encodes CASRAAKVGIPFGSANTEAFF.

This chain uses TRBV7-9 with TRBJ2-5; TRBD1 matches 10 bases. The V gene end was trimmed by 2 bases and the J gene end by 2 bases; junction bases not matched to a gene: 14. The CDR3 runs 19 residues. Looked up from germline, CDR1 is SEHNR and CDR2 is FQNEAQ (reference sequence). For the CDR3, the DNA is TGTGCCAGCAGCTTATATCGGCCGAGGGGACAGGGGTTTCAAGAGACCCAGTACTTC. This codes for CASSLYRPRGQGFQETQYF.

This rearrangement joins TRBV5-1 to TRBJ1-5; 7 nucleotides line up with TRBD1. The CDR3 runs to 18 residues. Germline V CDR1 and CDR2: SGHRS, YFSETQ. The V gene end was trimmed by 4 bases and the J gene end by 2 bases; junction bases not matched to a gene: 15. The CDR3 protein is CASSPLTDRVAGNQPQHF. DNA for the CDR3: TGCGCCAGCAGCCCCCTAACAGACAGGGTGGCGGGCAATCAGCCCCAGCATTTT.

The rearrangement joins TRBV6-5 to TRBJ2-7, with D possibly TRBD2 on 6 matching bases. The CDR3 loop spans 14 amino acids. Germline V lookup: CDR1 MNHEY, CDR2 SVGAGI. The V and J ends lost 7 bases and 2 bases respectively, with 15 bases between them. The CDR3 sequence is CASTQEGGPYEQYF. The CDR3 DNA reads TGTGCCAGCACTCAGGAGGGTGGGCCCTACGAGCAGTACTTC.

The chain recombines TRBV16 with TRBJ2-1; the match to TRBD2 covers 13 bases. The CDR3 loop spans 17 amino acids. Germline loops: CDR1 KGHSY, CDR2 FQNENV. V gave up 4 bases and J gave up 9 bases; unmatched junction bases: 12. CDR3 protein: CASSPKQGLAGSSEQFF. The DNA of the CDR3 is TGTGCCAGCAGCCCAAAACAGGGACTAGCGGGGAGTAGTGAGCAGTTCTTC.